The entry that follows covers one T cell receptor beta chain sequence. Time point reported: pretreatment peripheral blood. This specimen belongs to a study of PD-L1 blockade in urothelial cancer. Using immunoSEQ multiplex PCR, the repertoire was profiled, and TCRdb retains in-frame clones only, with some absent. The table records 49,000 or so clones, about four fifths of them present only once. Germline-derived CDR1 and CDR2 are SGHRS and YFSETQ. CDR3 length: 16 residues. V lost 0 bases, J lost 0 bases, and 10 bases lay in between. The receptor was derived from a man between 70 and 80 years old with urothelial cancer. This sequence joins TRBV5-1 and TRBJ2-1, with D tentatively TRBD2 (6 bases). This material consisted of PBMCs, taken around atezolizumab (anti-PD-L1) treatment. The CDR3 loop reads CASSLGSGNSYNEQFF. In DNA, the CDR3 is TGCGCCAGCAGCTTGGGTAGCGGAAACTCCTACAATGAGCAGTTCTTC. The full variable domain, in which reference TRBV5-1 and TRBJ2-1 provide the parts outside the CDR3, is KAGVTQTPRYLIKTRGQQVTLSCSPISGHRSVSWYQQTPGQGLQFLFEYFSETQRNKGNFPGRFSGRQFSNSRSEMNVSTLELGDSALYLCASSLGSGNSYNEQFFGPGTRLTVL.